The 32 T cell receptor beta chains below all came from one sample that was sequenced in a study of regulatory T cells in long-lasting Graves disease (dated by TCRdb to about 2021). This specimen's time point label, per the study, means: persistent/refractory GD, antithyroid drugs over 5 years with positive TRAb. For both TCR sequencing and RNA sequencing, RNA was extracted from PBMCs using TRIzol. To prepare the library, multiplex PCR was applied. For sequencing, an Illumina HiSeq 4000 was employed. TCR beta libraries were built with iRepertoire HTBI primers and Arm-PCR amplification of CDR3 regions. TCRdb itself trimmed the public reads at Q25 with fastp, ran MiXCR and retained productive beta chains. Rows with one shared CDR3 protein collapse into an entry with the most common genes and DNA. The sample table shows around 340,000 distinct CDR3 sequences, and about 19% are seen once. The ten largest clonotypes hold roughly 27% of the sample.

Sequenced material: peripheral blood mononuclear cells (PBMCs), taken when the disease was refractory, from a patient treated with antithyroid drugs. The receptors come from a female donor with Graves disease.

There are many counts of this clonotype. The chain recombines TRBV7-2 with TRBJ2-5, with a possible D match to TRBD2 (7 bases). Looked up from germline, CDR1 is SGHTA and CDR2 is FQGNSA. The CDR3 has 13 residues. Trimming cost V 8 bases and J 5 bases, with 15 bases left between them. The CDR3 here is CASREAGAETQYF. CDR3 bases: TGTGCCAGCCGGGAGGCGGGGGCGGAGACCCAGTACTTC.

This clonotype has more than one count but fewer than ten. This may be a read error: a much more frequent sequence differs by one nucleotide. V is TRBV18 and J is TRBJ1-2; no clear D gene. Trimming left V 8 bases short and J 10 bases short, with 17 bases between. This CDR3 is 12 amino acids long. Germline V CDR1 and CDR2: KGHSH, LQKENI. Here the CDR3 DNA reads TGTGCCAGCCGTGTTCTGCTATCCCCCTACACCTTC. It is translated as CASRVLLSPYTF.

This clonotype has just a few counts. This chain links TRBV6-1 with TRBJ2-7; 7 nucleotides line up with TRBD1. The J segment lost 0 bases and the V segment lost 6 bases, leaving 8 bases of the junction unmatched. The CDR3 is 15 residues long. From germline, CDR1 is MNHNS and CDR2 SASEGT. The CDR3 protein is CASSGQVMSSYEQYF. The CDR3 region has the DNA TGTGCCAGCAGCGGACAGGTGATGAGCTCCTACGAGCAGTACTTC.

The chain joins TRBV6-2 or TRBV6-3 to TRBJ2-5, with 9 bases matching TRBD1. The CDR3 is made up of 16 amino acids. The junction had 8 bases not matched to a gene; V was cut back by 2 bases and J by 4 bases. Germline lookup yields CDR1 MNHEY and CDR2 SVGEGT. CDR3 protein: CASSYPTGGRGETQYF. Here the CDR3 DNA reads TGTGCCAGCAGTTACCCAACAGGGGGCAGGGGAGAGACCCAGTACTTC.

The V call is TRBV7-2, the J call TRBJ2-7; 12 nucleotides line up with TRBD2. Trimming took 5 bases from V and 4 from J; bases not matched to a gene: 6. CDR1 and CDR2 (germline): SGHTA, FQGNSA. The CDR3 runs 15 residues. The CDR3 DNA reads TGTGCCAGCAGCCAAGCTAGCGGGAGGGGATACGAGCAGTACTTC. This codes for CASSQASGRGYEQYF. The variable domain in full, with the rest retrieved from reference TRBV7-2 and TRBJ2-7, is GAGVSQSPSNKVTEKGKDVELRCDPISGHTALYWYRQSLGQGLEFLIYFQGNSAPDKSGLPSDRFSAERTGGSVSTLTIQRTQQEDSAVYLCASSQASGRGYEQYFGPGTRLTVT.

This clonotype was observed many times. V usage is TRBV6-2 or TRBV6-3 and J usage is TRBJ1-6, with unresolved D. Germline values: CDR1 MNHEY, CDR2 SVGEGT. This CDR3 is built from 16 residues. Trimming stripped 1 base from V and 1 base from J, with 8 bases between. CDR3 in amino acids: CASSYWGRSYNSPLHF. The CDR3 coding sequence is TGTGCCAGCAGTTACTGGGGAAGGTCCTATAATTCACCCCTCCACTTT.

This clonotype appeared a few times. This may arise from a read error, as a much more abundant clone is one base away. The J gene is TRBJ2-5, the V gene TRBV29-1; 10 bases line up with TRBD2. The CDR3 has 17 residues. Germline V gene lookup returns CDR1 SQVTM and CDR2 ANQGSEA. Written as DNA, the CDR3 is TGCAGCGTTGAAGACCGCCGACTAGCGGGTAACAAAGAGACCCGGTACTTC. Translation: CSVEDRRLAGNKETRYF.

In this sample, this clonotype turned up many times. CDR3 coding DNA: TGTGCCACCAGCAGAGACGGCGGGATTGGGGCTGAGCAGTACTTC. Translated: CATSRDGGIGAEQYF. The chain has TRBV15 and TRBJ2-7; perhaps TRBD2 as D (6 bases). Per the germline V gene, CDR1 is LNHNV and CDR2 is YYDKDF (reference sequence). Trimming shortened V by 0 bases and J by 7 bases, and 16 bases separated the two germline ends. The CDR3 sequence is 15 residues long. Variable domain in full (rest from reference TRBV15 and TRBJ2-7): DAMVIQNPRYQVTQFGKPVTLSCSQTLNHNVMYWYQQKSSQAPKLLFHYYDKDFNNEADTPDNFQSRRPNTSFCFLDIRSPGLGDTAMYLCATSRDGGIGAEQYFGPGTRLTVT.

V usage is TRBV24-1 and J usage is TRBJ2-2; 13 nucleotides match TRBD2. The CDR3 consists of 21 residues. From germline, CDR1 is KGHDR and CDR2 SFDVKD. V gave up 3 bases and J gave up 1 base; unmatched junction bases: 13. The CDR3 DNA sequence: TGTGCCACCAGTGATGTGACAGGATCCGGGACTAGCGGGAAGAACACCGGGGAGCTGTTTTTT. Its translation: CATSDVTGSGTSGKNTGELFF.

This clonotype was found many times. This chain links TRBV11-3 with TRBJ2-5, with 9 bases aligning to TRBD1. From germline, CDR1 is SGHNT and CDR2 YENEEA. V shed 4 bases, J shed 2 bases, and the junction held 17 bases outside the gene matches. This CDR3 spans 19 amino acids. CDR3 protein: CASSSSRPTYRGPQETQYF. Here the CDR3 DNA reads TGTGCCAGCAGCTCGTCACGCCCGACTTACAGGGGGCCACAAGAGACCCAGTACTTC.

The rearrangement uses TRBV7-2 and TRBJ1-2, with TRBD1 as a possible D gene (5 bases). V was clipped by 7 bases and J by 4 bases, with 13 bases between them. This CDR3 region has 13 residues. Looked up from germline, CDR1 is SGHTA and CDR2 is FQGNSA. The CDR3 DNA reads TGTGCCAGCATCCGGGGGTTTGGCTATGGCTACACCTTC. Translated, it gives CASIRGFGYGYTF.

The chain recombines TRBV27 with TRBJ2-2; weak D call: TRBD2 (6 bases). In germline, CDR1 is MNHEY, CDR2 SMNVEV (reference sequence). V lost 1 base and J lost 6, with 9 bases in between. There are 14 residues in the CDR3. The CDR3 DNA reads as TGTGCCAGCAGTTTATGGGGGGAGGCCGGGGAGCTGTTTTTT. Translation: CASSLWGEAGELFF.

The chain employs TRBV4-1 and TRBJ1-1, with 8 bases aligning to TRBD1. The V gene's germline CDR1 is MGHRA and CDR2 YSYEKL. The trim removed 6 bases at V and 4 bases at J, leaving 10 bases unmatched. This CDR3 region has 15 residues. In DNA, the CDR3 is TGCGCCAGCAGACAACCTCGACAGGGGTTCACTGAAGCTTTCTTT. Amino acids: CASRQPRQGFTEAFF.

The rearrangement joins TRBV7-2 to TRBJ2-2; TRBD2 aligns across 8 bases. This CDR3 contains 14 residues. Germline lookup yields CDR1 SGHTA and CDR2 FQGNSA. With V trimmed by 11 bases and J by 4 bases, 9 bases remained unmatched. For the CDR3, the DNA is TGTGCCCCACCCTTGCGGGGGGCCACCGGGGAGCTGTTTTTT. Translated, it gives CAPPLRGATGELFF.

This clonotype was observed at least ten times. The chain uses TRBV6-1 and TRBJ2-5; D is undetermined. The V end was cut by 0 bases, the J end by 2 bases, with 10 bases between. The CDR3 is 15 amino acids. The germline V gene has CDR1 MNHNS and CDR2 SASEGT. The CDR3 DNA follows: TGTGCCAGCAGTGAAGCAGGTTTGGGGCAAGAGACCCAGTACTTC. Protein sequence: CASSEAGLGQETQYF.

This chain joins TRBV10-3 and TRBJ1-1; D gene ambiguous. CDR1 and CDR2 (germline): ENHRY, SYGVKD. This CDR3 comprises 16 residues. V was clipped by 9 bases and J by 1 base, with 21 bases between them. Written as DNA, the CDR3 is TGTGCCATGCTGGGAGCCACAGTGGCTGGGAACACTGAAGCTTTCTTT. Encoded protein: CAMLGATVAGNTEAFF.

V usage is TRBV19 and J usage is TRBJ1-1; a weak D match, TRBD1 (6 bases). Trimming shortened V by 5 bases and J by 2 bases, and 12 bases separated the two germline ends. This CDR3 is 14 amino acids long. CDR1 and CDR2 (germline): LNHDA, SQIVND (reference sequence). CDR3 region: CASSPRTDNTEAFF. CDR3 coding DNA: TGTGCCAGTAGTCCCCGGACAGATAACACTGAAGCTTTCTTT.

This chain uses TRBV4-1 with TRBJ1-3; D is uncertain. Trimming removed 4 bases at V and 8 bases at J, with 12 bases between. The germline gives CDR1 MGHRA, CDR2 YSYEKL. This CDR3 comprises 13 residues. For the CDR3, the DNA is TGCGCCAGCAGCCCCAAAACTGCGGACACCATATATTTT. Its protein product is CASSPKTADTIYF.

The table lists this clonotype with a few counts. Here the CDR3 DNA reads TGTGCCAGCAGCGTAGGAGACAGCCTCTCCGGAAACACCATATATTTT. Its protein is CASSVGDSLSGNTIYF. V usage is TRBV9 and J usage is TRBJ1-3; TRBD1 might be the D (5 bases). The V gene lost 0 bases and the J gene lost 4 bases, with 14 bases spanning the gap. The CDR3 consists of 16 residues. The germline gives CDR1 SGDLS, CDR2 YYNGEE.

A few counts support this clonotype. The CDR3 DNA follows: TGTGCCTGGACCCGTCCCGGGACAGGGTCCTACGAGCAGTACTTC. Amino acid sequence: CAWTRPGTGSYEQYF. This sequence joins TRBV30 and TRBJ2-7; 9 bases fit TRBD1. Unmatched junction bases numbered 8, after V lost 4 bases and J lost 1 base. The CDR3 sequence is 15 residues long. Germline V gives CDR1 GTSNPN, CDR2 SVGIG (reference sequence).

The J gene is TRBJ2-5, the V gene TRBV5-1; 8 bases are shared with TRBD1. The length of the CDR3 is 15 residues. Germline V CDR1 and CDR2: SGHRS, YFSETQ. The junction had 10 bases not matched to a gene; V was cut back by 4 bases and J by 5 bases. CDR3 protein: CASSAGQVSQETQYF. DNA for the CDR3: TGCGCCAGCAGCGCGGGACAGGTTTCTCAGGAGACCCAGTACTTC.

The chain couples TRBV30 to TRBJ2-5; 7 bases agree with TRBD2. Looked up from germline, CDR1 is GTSNPN and CDR2 is SVGIG (reference sequence). Unmatched junction bases numbered 3, after V lost 1 base and J lost 4 bases. This CDR3 is 13 amino acids long. For the CDR3, the DNA is TGTGCCTGGAGTGCTTGGGGGGGAGAGACCCAGTACTTC. This translates into CAWSAWGGETQYF.

As to this clonotype: A much more abundant neighbour one base away suggests this may be a read error. This rearrangement joins TRBV27 to TRBJ2-5, with 8 bases identical to TRBD1. This CDR3 is built from 14 residues. The V segment lost 11 bases and the J segment 5 bases; nucleotides outside the gene matches: 13. Germline V CDR1 and CDR2: MNHEY, SMNVEV (reference sequence). The CDR3 nucleotides read TGTGCCGGCCGGGGGACAGGAGGTGTGGAGACCCAGTACTTC. Amino acid sequence: CAGRGTGGVETQYF.

This clonotype was detected a few times. V usage is TRBV20-1 and J usage is TRBJ2-7; the D is unclear. This CDR3 contains 14 residues. With 0 bases removed from V and 3 bases from J, the gap between germline ends came to 12 bases. The germline CDR1 and CDR2 sequences are DFQATT and SNEGSKA (reference sequence). The CDR3 is CSAREWVGNYEQYF. The CDR3 DNA reads as TGCAGTGCTAGAGAATGGGTTGGAAACTACGAGCAGTACTTC.

This rearrangement joins TRBV20-1 to TRBJ1-2; tentatively, D is TRBD1 (6 bases). The CDR3 runs 13 residues. V lost 4 bases and J 5 bases, leaving 14 bases between the germline ends. Germline-derived CDR1 and CDR2 are DFQATT and SNEGSKA (reference sequence). This CDR3 is CSAMRSQGYGYTF. In nucleotides, the CDR3 is TGCAGTGCTATGCGGAGCCAGGGGTATGGCTACACCTTC.

This clonotype was seen a few times. The chain recombines TRBV18 with TRBJ2-7; D is unresolved. Trimming cost V 6 bases and J 5 bases, with 17 bases left between them. The CDR3 extends over 14 amino acids. Germline V gene data show CDR1 as KGHSH and CDR2 as LQKENI. CDR3 bases: TGTGCCAGCTCCTCGGGCCAACCCCACGACGAGCAGTACTTC. It is translated as CASSSGQPHDEQYF.

The chain has TRBV24-1 and TRBJ2-5; possibly TRBD1 for D (7 bases). The germline V gene encodes CDR1 KGHDR and CDR2 SFDVKD. Trimming shortened V by 1 base and J by 5 bases, and 16 bases separated the two germline ends. This CDR3 region has 16 residues. The CDR3 DNA sequence: TGTGCCACCAGTGATTTAGGGACAGTTGGGAGGGAGACCCAGTACTTC. The encoded protein is CATSDLGTVGRETQYF.

This clonotype showed up many times. The rearrangement links TRBV27 to TRBJ2-5, with 9 positions matching TRBD2. This CDR3 spans 15 amino acids. V shed 5 bases and J 3 bases; nucleotides not matched to a gene: 7. From germline, CDR1 is MNHEY and CDR2 SMNVEV (reference sequence). This CDR3 is CASSDPAGGKETQYF. The DNA for the CDR3 is TGTGCCAGCAGTGACCCAGCGGGAGGTAAAGAGACCCAGTACTTC.

This clonotype was detected many times. Relative to the germline gene, one junction end is altered; a read error may explain this. The chain links TRBV2 to TRBJ2-5; 10 bases are a match to TRBD2. Looked up from germline, CDR1 is SNHLY and CDR2 is FYNNEI. The CDR3 loop spans 15 amino acids. The DNA for the CDR3 is TGTGCCAACAGTTCCGGGACTAGCGTGAAAGAGACCCAGTACTTC. Translation: CANSSGTSVKETQYF.

This clonotype was observed at least ten times. The V gene is TRBV27, the J gene TRBJ1-5; 10 bases fit TRBD1. CDR3 length: 15 amino acids. After removal of 5 bases from V and 3 bases from J, the junction contained 4 bases not matched to a gene. Per germline, CDR1 MNHEY and CDR2 SMNVEV (reference sequence). CDR3 DNA: TGTGCCAGCAGTCCAGGGACAGGGGACAATCAGCCCCAGCATTTT. Translating it yields CASSPGTGDNQPQHF.

At least ten counts were recorded for this clonotype. V usage is TRBV12-3 or TRBV12-4 and J usage is TRBJ1-1; the D is unclear. The CDR3 loop spans 14 amino acids. V lost 1 base and J lost 5, with 11 bases in between. DNA of the CDR3: TGTGCCAGCAGTTTAGTTCTCCCGGGGACTGAAGCTTTCTTT. Translation gives CASSLVLPGTEAFF.

This clonotype was picked up many times. The rearrangement uses TRBV18 and TRBJ2-5, with D unclear. Trimming took off 6 bases at V and 0 bases at J, with 2 bases between the two ends. Germline V lookup: CDR1 KGHSH, CDR2 LQKENI. The CDR3 has 11 residues. The CDR3 protein is CASSHQETQYF. The CDR3 region has the DNA TGTGCCAGCTCCCACCAAGAGACCCAGTACTTC.